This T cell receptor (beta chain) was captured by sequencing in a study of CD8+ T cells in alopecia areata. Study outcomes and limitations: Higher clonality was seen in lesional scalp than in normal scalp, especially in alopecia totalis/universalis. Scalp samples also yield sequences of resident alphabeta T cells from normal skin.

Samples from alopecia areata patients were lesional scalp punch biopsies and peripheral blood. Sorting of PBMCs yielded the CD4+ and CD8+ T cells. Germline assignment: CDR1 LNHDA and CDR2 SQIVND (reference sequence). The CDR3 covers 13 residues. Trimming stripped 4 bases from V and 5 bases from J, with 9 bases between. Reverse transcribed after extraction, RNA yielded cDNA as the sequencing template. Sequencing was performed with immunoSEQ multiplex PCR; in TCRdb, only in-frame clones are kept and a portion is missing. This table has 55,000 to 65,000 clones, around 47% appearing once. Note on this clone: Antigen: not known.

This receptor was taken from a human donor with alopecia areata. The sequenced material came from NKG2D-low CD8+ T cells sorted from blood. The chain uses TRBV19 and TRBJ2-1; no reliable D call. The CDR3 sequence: CASSTDWNNEQFF. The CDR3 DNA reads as TGTGCCAGTAGTACCGACTGGAACAATGAGCAGTTCTTC.